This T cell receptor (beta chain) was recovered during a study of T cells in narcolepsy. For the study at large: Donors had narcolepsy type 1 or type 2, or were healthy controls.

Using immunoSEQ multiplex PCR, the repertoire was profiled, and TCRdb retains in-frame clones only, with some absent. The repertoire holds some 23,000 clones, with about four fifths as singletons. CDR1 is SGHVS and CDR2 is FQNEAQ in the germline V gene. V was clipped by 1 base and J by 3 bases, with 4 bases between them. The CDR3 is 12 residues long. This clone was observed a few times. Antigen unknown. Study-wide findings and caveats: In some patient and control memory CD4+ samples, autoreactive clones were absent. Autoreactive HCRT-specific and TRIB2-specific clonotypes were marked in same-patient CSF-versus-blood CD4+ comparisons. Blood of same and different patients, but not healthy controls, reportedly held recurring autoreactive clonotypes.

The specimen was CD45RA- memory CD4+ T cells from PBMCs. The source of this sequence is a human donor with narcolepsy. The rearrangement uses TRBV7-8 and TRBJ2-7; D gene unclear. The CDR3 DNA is TGTGCCAGCAGCTTAGTAGACTACGAGCAGTACTTC. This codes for CASSLVDYEQYF.